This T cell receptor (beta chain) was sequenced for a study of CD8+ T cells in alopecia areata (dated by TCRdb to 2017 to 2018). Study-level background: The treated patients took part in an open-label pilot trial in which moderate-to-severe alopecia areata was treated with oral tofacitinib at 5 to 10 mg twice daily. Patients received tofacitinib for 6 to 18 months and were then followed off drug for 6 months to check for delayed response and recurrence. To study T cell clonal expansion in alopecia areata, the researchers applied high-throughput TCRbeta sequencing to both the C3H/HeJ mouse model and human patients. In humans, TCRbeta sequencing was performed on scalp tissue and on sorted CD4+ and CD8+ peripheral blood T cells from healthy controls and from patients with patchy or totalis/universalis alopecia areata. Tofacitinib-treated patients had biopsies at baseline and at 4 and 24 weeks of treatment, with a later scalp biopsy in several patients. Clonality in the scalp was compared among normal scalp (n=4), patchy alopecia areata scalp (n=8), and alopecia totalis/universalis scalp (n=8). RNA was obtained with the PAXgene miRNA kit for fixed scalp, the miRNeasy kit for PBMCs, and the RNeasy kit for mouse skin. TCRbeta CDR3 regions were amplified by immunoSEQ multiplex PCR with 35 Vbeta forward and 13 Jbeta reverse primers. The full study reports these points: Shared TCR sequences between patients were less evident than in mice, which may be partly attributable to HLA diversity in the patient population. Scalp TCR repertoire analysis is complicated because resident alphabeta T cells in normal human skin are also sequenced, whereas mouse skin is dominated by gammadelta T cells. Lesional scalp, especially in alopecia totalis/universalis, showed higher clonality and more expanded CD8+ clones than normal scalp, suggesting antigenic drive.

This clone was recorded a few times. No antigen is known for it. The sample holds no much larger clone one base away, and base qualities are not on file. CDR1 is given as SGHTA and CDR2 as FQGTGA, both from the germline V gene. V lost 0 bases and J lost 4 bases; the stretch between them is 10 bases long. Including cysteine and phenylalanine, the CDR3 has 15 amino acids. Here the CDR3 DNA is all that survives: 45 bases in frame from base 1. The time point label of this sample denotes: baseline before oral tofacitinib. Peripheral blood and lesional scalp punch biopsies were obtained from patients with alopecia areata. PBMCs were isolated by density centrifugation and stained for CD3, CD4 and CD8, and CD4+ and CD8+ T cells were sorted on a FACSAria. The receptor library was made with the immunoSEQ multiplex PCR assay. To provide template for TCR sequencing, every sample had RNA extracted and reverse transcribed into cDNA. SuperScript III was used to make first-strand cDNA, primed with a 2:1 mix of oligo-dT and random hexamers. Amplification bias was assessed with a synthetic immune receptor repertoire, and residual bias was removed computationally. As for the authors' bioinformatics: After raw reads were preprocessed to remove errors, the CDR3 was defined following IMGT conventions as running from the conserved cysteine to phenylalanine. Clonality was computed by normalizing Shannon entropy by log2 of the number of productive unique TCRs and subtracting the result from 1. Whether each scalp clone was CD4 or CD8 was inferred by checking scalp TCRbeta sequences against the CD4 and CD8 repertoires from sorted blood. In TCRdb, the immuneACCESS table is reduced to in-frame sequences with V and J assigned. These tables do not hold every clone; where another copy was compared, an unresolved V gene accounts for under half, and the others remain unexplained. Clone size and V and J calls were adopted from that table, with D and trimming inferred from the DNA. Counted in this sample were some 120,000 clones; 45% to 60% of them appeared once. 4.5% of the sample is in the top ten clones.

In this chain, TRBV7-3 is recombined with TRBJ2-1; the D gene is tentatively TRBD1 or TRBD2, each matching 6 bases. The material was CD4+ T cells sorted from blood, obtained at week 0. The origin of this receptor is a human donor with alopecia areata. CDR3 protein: CASSLTWGAYNEQFF. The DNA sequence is TGTGCCAGCAGCTTAACGTGGGGGGCTTACAATGAGCAGTTCTTC.